This TCR beta chain is drawn from a study of chemoradiotherapy in HPV16-positive cancers. Trimming removed 0 bases at V and 7 bases at J, with 16 bases between. The CDR3 totals 16 residues. Germline CDR1 and CDR2: MNHNS and SASEGT. Only in-frame clones appear in the TCRdb table, and some are missing; sequencing was by immunoSEQ multiplex PCR. The sample holds approximately 38,000 clones, roughly 75% seen once. This sequence was found in a human donor with HPV-associated anogenital cancer. Source: blood, taken from a patient who underwent chemoradiotherapy. The rearrangement uses TRBV6-1 and TRBJ2-1; D is ambiguous. CDR3 DNA sequence: TGTGCCAGCAGTGAAGCAGCCCGGGTACCCTTGAATGAGCAGTTCTTC. Protein: CASSEAARVPLNEQFF.